The TCR beta chain described here comes from a study of CD8+ T cells in alopecia areata. Investigators isolated RNA and reverse transcribed it into cDNA to act as the sequencing template. Method: immunoSEQ multiplex PCR; TCRdb's copy keeps in-frame clones and lacks some. The table lists about 150,000 clones, about 60% of them singletons. The CDR3 extends over 16 amino acids. Germline CDR1 LGHNA, CDR2 YNFKEQ. The V end lost 0 bases, the J end lost 5 bases, and 11 bases lay between the germline ends. The chain couples TRBV4-2 to TRBJ1-6, with a possible D match to TRBD1 (5 bases). The sequence derives from a human donor with alopecia areata. The sample was CD4+ T cells sorted from blood, taken at week 0. For the CDR3, the DNA is TGTGCCAGCAGCCAAGATATAGGGGTCAATAATTCACCCCTCCACTTT. Translating gives CASSQDIGVNNSPLHF.